This T cell receptor (beta chain) was recorded in a study of T cell changes during pregnancy in multiple sclerosis. The count of this clone is one. Trimming removed 3 bases from V and 3 bases from J, with 5 bases in between. The CDR3 runs 12 residues. CDR1 is SEHNR and CDR2 is FQNEAQ in the germline V gene (reference sequence). TCRdb keeps only in-frame clones here, not all; method: immunoSEQ multiplex PCR. This table has 32,000 or so clones, more than 90% appearing once. J is TRBJ2-5 and V is TRBV7-9, with a weak D call TRBD2 (5 bases). This sample comprised CD4+ T cells from peripheral blood mononuclear cells, obtained in the second trimester of pregnancy. This receptor was obtained from a female donor with multiple sclerosis, enrolled in a pregnancy study. The CDR3 DNA reads as TGTGCCAGCAGCTTGGAGGAAGAGACCCAGTACTTC. Its translation is CASSLEEETQYF.